The 29 T cell receptor beta chains given below trace back to one sample, sequenced in a study of blood T cell repertoires in COVID-19. Produced via immunoSEQ multiplex PCR; TCRdb's table is partial and in-frame only. The sample lists about 150,000 clones, approximately 80% seen once, with approximately 5.1% in the top ten. Specimen: PBMCs or T cells enriched from blood (not recorded which). These receptors were collected from a man aged 70 or older who had been exposed to COVID-19.

This chain connects TRBV6-5 to TRBJ1-3; unclear D gene. The CDR3 runs 16 residues. Trimming removed 0 bases from V and 0 bases from J, with 9 bases in between. The germline V gene has CDR1 MNHEY and CDR2 SVGAGI. CDR3 DNA sequence: TGTGCCAGCAGTTACTCGCAACAGACCTCTGGAAACACCATATATTTT. This translates into CASSYSQQTSGNTIYF.

This clone occurred a few times. CDR3 sequence (DNA): TGTGCCAGCAGCTTAGGGCTAGCGGGAACCTACGAGCAGTACTTC. Translated, it gives CASSLGLAGTYEQYF. This chain connects TRBV11-2 to TRBJ2-7; 9 bases match TRBD2. The CDR3 consists of 15 residues. From germline, CDR1 is SGHAT and CDR2 FQNNGV. The V segment lost 1 base and the J segment 2 bases; nucleotides outside the gene matches: 3.

The genes are TRBV10-3 and TRBJ2-5; 13 nucleotides match TRBD2. The ends lost 4 bases at V and 3 bases at J; junction bases unmatched: 5. Germline assignment: CDR1 ENHRY and CDR2 SYGVKD. This CDR3 is built from 16 residues. The CDR3 nucleotides are TGTGCCATCAGTGGCCTCGGACTAGCGGGGGAAGAGACCCAGTACTTC. This encodes CAISGLGLAGEETQYF.

The V gene is TRBV14, the J gene TRBJ1-2, with a possible D match to TRBD1 (6 bases). V dropped 4 bases and J dropped 1 base, with 10 bases sitting between them. The CDR3 covers 14 residues. Germline V gene data show CDR1 as SGHDN and CDR2 as FVKESK. The CDR3 DNA sequence: TGTGCCAGCAGCCCCCTAGGGGGTAACTATGGCTACACCTTC. Translated: CASSPLGGNYGYTF.

The chain is built from TRBV2 and TRBJ1-1, with 10 bases that match TRBD1. The CDR3 covers 14 residues. Per the germline V gene, CDR1 is SNHLY and CDR2 is FYNNEI. V shed 7 bases, J shed 3 bases, and the junction held 5 bases outside the gene matches. In DNA form, the CDR3 reads TGTGCCAGCACCAGGACAGGGGGTCACACTGAAGCTTTCTTT. Residues: CASTRTGGHTEAFF.

The DNA for the CDR3 is TGTGCCAGCAGCTTGGGCGGCAGGGGATCCTCCTACGAGCAGTACTTC. It is translated as CASSLGGRGSSYEQYF. The genes are TRBV5-4 and TRBJ2-7, with a possible D match to TRBD1 (6 bases). The CDR3 is made up of 16 amino acids. Germline V gene lookup returns CDR1 SGHNT and CDR2 YYREEE (reference sequence). V was pared by 0 bases and J by 0 bases, with 13 bases between.

The rearrangement joins TRBV11-2 to TRBJ2-2; TRBD1 agrees at 10 bases. Germline V gives CDR1 SGHAT, CDR2 FQNNGV. V gave up 7 bases and J gave up 0 bases; unmatched junction bases: 5. The CDR3 consists of 16 residues. The CDR3 spells CASTTGTGANTGELFF. The CDR3 DNA reads TGTGCCAGCACAACCGGGACAGGGGCGAACACCGGGGAGCTGTTTTTT.

The V gene is TRBV28, the J gene TRBJ2-2; TRBD2 matches 13 bases. The CDR3 length is 17 residues. Looked up from germline, CDR1 is MDHEN and CDR2 is SYDVKM. With V trimmed by 2 bases and J by 4 bases, 4 bases remained unmatched. The CDR3 region is CASSLMGLAGSTGELFF. CDR3 sequence (DNA): TGTGCCAGCAGTTTAATGGGACTAGCGGGATCCACCGGGGAGCTGTTTTTT.

The chain uses TRBV7-6 and TRBJ1-1; 7 positions agree with TRBD1. CDR1 and CDR2 (germline): SGHVS, FNYEAQ. The trim removed 2 bases at V and 5 bases at J, leaving 11 bases unmatched. The CDR3 is 16 residues long. The CDR3 sequence is CASSLTPTGSGTEAFF. The DNA of the CDR3 is TGTGCCAGCAGCTTAACCCCGACAGGGTCGGGAACTGAAGCTTTCTTT.

The rearrangement joins TRBV28 to TRBJ1-1; 8 bases map to TRBD1. Germline V lookup: CDR1 MDHEN, CDR2 SYDVKM. The CDR3 sequence is 11 residues long. J was trimmed by 10 bases and V by 3 bases; bases with no gene match: 1. The CDR3 nucleotides are TGTGCCAGCAGTTTCGACAGGGGAGCTTTCTTT. Translated: CASSFDRGAFF.

The V and J genes are TRBV28 and TRBJ2-7, with D uncertain. The CDR3 length is 11 residues. In germline, CDR1 is MDHEN, CDR2 SYDVKM. The V gene lost 6 bases and the J gene lost 3 bases, with 6 bases spanning the gap. The CDR3 DNA sequence: TGTGCCAGCAGCCAGGACTACGAGCAGTACTTC. Protein: CASSQDYEQYF.

The genes are TRBV7-2 and TRBJ1-1; possible D gene TRBD1, 5 bases. The CDR3 runs 11 residues. Deletions cut 5 bases from V and 5 bases from J, with 6 bases between. Germline V gene sequence: CDR1 SGHTA, CDR2 FQGNSA. CDR3 protein: CASSGGTEAFF. The DNA for the CDR3 is TGTGCCAGCAGCGGGGGGACTGAAGCTTTCTTT.

This clone was counted a few times. V and J are TRBV5-1 and TRBJ2-2; D unresolved. Looked up from germline, CDR1 is SGHRS and CDR2 is YFSETQ. Trimming shortened V by 0 bases and J by 2 bases, and 11 bases separated the two germline ends. The CDR3 is 16 amino acids. Here the CDR3 DNA reads TGCGCCAGCAGCTTGGGGTCCCCCCTAAACACCGGGGAGCTGTTTTTT. Translating gives CASSLGSPLNTGELFF.

The chain uses TRBV28 and TRBJ1-5, with 7 bases aligning to TRBD1. The germline CDR1 and CDR2 sequences are MDHEN and SYDVKM. J lost 4 bases, V lost 11 bases, and 8 bases had no gene match. The CDR3 has 13 residues. DNA of the CDR3: TGTGCCTGCCACGGGACAGTTAATCAGCCCCAGCATTTT. Residues: CACHGTVNQPQHF.

The CDR3 is CASSDSGSSYGYTF. CDR3 DNA sequence: TGCGCCAGCAGTGACTCGGGATCCTCCTATGGCTACACCTTC. The rearrangement links TRBV5-1 to TRBJ1-2, with D uncertain. Deletions cut 5 bases from V and 4 bases from J, with 15 bases between. Looked up from germline, CDR1 is SGHRS and CDR2 is YFSETQ. The CDR3 totals 14 residues.

The chain combines TRBV19 with TRBJ2-1; 10 bases are a match to TRBD2. Germline lookup yields CDR1 LNHDA and CDR2 SQIVND (reference sequence). The CDR3 consists of 15 residues. V shed 6 bases, J shed 0 bases, and the junction held 2 bases outside the gene matches. The CDR3 bases are TGTGCCAGTAGGGTAGCGGGGGGCTCCTACAATGAGCAGTTCTTC. Residues: CASRVAGGSYNEQFF.

This chain connects TRBV11-3 to TRBJ1-2; 9 nucleotides line up with TRBD1. The germline CDR1 and CDR2 sequences are SGHNT and YENEEA. V was clipped by 5 bases and J by 6 bases; unmatched bases: 13. This CDR3 spans 16 amino acids. The CDR3 loop is CASSMSKDRGFHGYTF. CDR3 sequence (DNA): TGTGCCAGCAGCATGAGCAAGGACAGGGGCTTTCATGGCTACACCTTC.

This clone was seen once. J is TRBJ2-6 and V is TRBV30; D possibly corresponds to TRBD1 (6 bases). With 2 bases removed from V and 1 base from J, the gap between germline ends came to 12 bases. Germline V gene data show CDR1 as GTSNPN and CDR2 as SVGIG (reference sequence). The CDR3 spans 16 residues. This chain's CDR3 is CAWSKAGESGANVLTF. The DNA for the CDR3 is TGTGCCTGGAGTAAGGCAGGGGAATCTGGGGCCAACGTCCTGACTTTC.

V gene TRBV18 combines with J gene TRBJ1-3; 8 bases match TRBD1. V shed 6 bases, J shed 4 bases, and the junction held 14 bases outside the gene matches. CDR3 size: 17 residues. Germline assignment: CDR1 KGHSH and CDR2 LQKENI. Here the CDR3 DNA reads TGTGCCAGCTCTTCGACCTTACAGGGGGGAATCGGAAACACCATATATTTT. Translating gives CASSSTLQGGIGNTIYF. The full variable domain, its missing parts supplied by reference TRBV18 and TRBJ1-3, is NAGVMQNPRHLVRRRGQEARLRCSPMKGHSHVYWYRQLPEEGLKFMVYLQKENIIDESGMPKERFSAEFPKEGPSILRIQQVVRGDSAAYFCASSSTLQGGIGNTIYFGEGSWLTVV.

The chain has TRBV11-3 and TRBJ2-1; 7 bases fit TRBD1. Germline V CDR1 and CDR2: SGHNT, YENEEA. The CDR3 loop spans 13 amino acids. J was trimmed by 6 bases and V by 6 bases; bases with no gene match: 5. The CDR3 DNA reads as TGTGCCAGCAGTGACACAGGGGCCAATGAGCAGTTCTTC. This encodes CASSDTGANEQFF.

The chain is built from TRBV5-1 and TRBJ1-3; 10 bases fit TRBD1. J lost 0 bases, V lost 2 bases, and 2 bases had no gene match. CDR3 length equals 16 residues. The germline gives CDR1 SGHRS, CDR2 YFSETQ. CDR3: CASSFGQGDSGNTIYF. The DNA for the CDR3 is TGCGCCAGCAGCTTTGGACAGGGGGACTCTGGAAACACCATATATTTT. The variable domain in full, with the rest retrieved from reference TRBV5-1 and TRBJ1-3, is KAGVTQTPRYLIKTRGQQVTLSCSPISGHRSVSWYQQTPGQGLQFLFEYFSETQRNKGNFPGRFSGRQFSNSRSEMNVSTLELGDSALYLCASSFGQGDSGNTIYFGEGSWLTVV.

The chain combines TRBV7-9 with TRBJ2-7; 9 bases are a match to TRBD1. With V trimmed by 5 bases and J by 3 bases, 14 bases remained unmatched. The CDR3 has 17 amino acids. Germline lookup yields CDR1 SEHNR and CDR2 FQNEAQ (reference sequence). CDR3 nucleotides: TGTGCCAGCAGCCTGGGGACAGGGCCCATCCAGATCTACGAGCAGTACTTC. This sequence encodes CASSLGTGPIQIYEQYF.

This clone was counted once. The chain uses TRBV6-6 and TRBJ1-5; 8 bases map to TRBD1. The CDR3 runs to 13 residues. Unmatched junction bases numbered 4, after V lost 6 bases and J lost 6 bases. Germline CDR1 reads MNHNY; CDR2 reads SVGAGI (reference sequence). The CDR3 spells CASSSTGGQPQHF. As DNA, the CDR3 is TGTGCCAGCAGCTCAACAGGGGGTCAGCCCCAGCATTTT.

The gene calls are TRBV3-1 (or the pseudogene TRBV3-2) and TRBJ2-3; 10 nucleotides agree with TRBD2. The V gene's germline CDR1 is LGHDT and CDR2 YNNKEL (reference sequence). This CDR3 has 15 residues. Losses at the gene ends were 3 bases for V and 6 bases for J; bases not matched to a gene: 6. The CDR3 nucleotides read TGTGCCAGCAGCCACAGCGGGAGGGCAAGTGATACGCAGTATTTT. Protein sequence: CASSHSGRASDTQYF.

This chain links TRBV29-1 with TRBJ2-1; 9 bases line up with TRBD2. The germline V gene has CDR1 SQVTM and CDR2 ANQGSEA. V shed 8 bases and J 5 bases; nucleotides not matched to a gene: 10. The CDR3 sequence is 14 residues long. The DNA of the CDR3 is TGCAGCTCCCCAAGGCTAGCGGGAAACAATGAGCAGTTCTTC. Translation gives CSSPRLAGNNEQFF.

V usage is TRBV27 and J usage is TRBJ2-1, with 7 bases aligning to TRBD2. Germline V lookup: CDR1 MNHEY, CDR2 SMNVEV (reference sequence). V lost 4 bases, J lost 3 bases, and 3 bases stayed unmatched. This CDR3 is 14 amino acids long. CDR3 sequence reads: CASSSGGSYNEQFF. The DNA of the CDR3 is TGTGCCAGCAGTTCCGGCGGGAGCTACAATGAGCAGTTCTTC.

This clone was detected only once. This chain uses TRBV12-3 or TRBV12-4 with TRBJ1-2, with D possibly TRBD1 on 5 matching bases. This CDR3 has 12 amino acids. The V and J ends lost 6 bases and 11 bases respectively, with 16 bases between them. The CDR3 DNA reads TGTGCCAGCAGCTCCCTAGGGGTAAGATACACCTTC. It yields the protein CASSSLGVRYTF.

This clone has a handful of counts. The chain joins TRBV4-3 to TRBJ2-2; possibly TRBD2 for D (7 bases). Per the germline V gene, CDR1 is LGHNA and CDR2 is YSLEER. The CDR3 runs to 19 residues. V dropped 4 bases and J dropped 2 bases, with 23 bases sitting between them. The DNA for the CDR3 is TGCGCCAGCAGCCGTGGGGTTGCCGTCGGGGGGACAAACACCGGGGAGCTGTTTTTT. This encodes CASSRGVAVGGTNTGELFF.

The chain links TRBV7-9 to TRBJ1-2; TRBD1 might be the D (5 bases). Germline V lookup: CDR1 SEHNR, CDR2 FQNEAQ (reference sequence). This CDR3 spans 15 amino acids. Trimming pared 0 bases from V and 3 bases from J, leaving 11 bases between. The CDR3 sequence: CASSLARRGDYGYTF. The CDR3 DNA follows: TGTGCCAGCAGCTTAGCGCGGCGGGGGGACTATGGCTACACCTTC.